This TCR beta chain comes out of a study of identical twins. The V and J ends lost 5 bases and 1 base respectively, with 11 bases between them. The CDR3 has 13 residues. Per germline, CDR1 DFQATT and CDR2 SNEGSKA (reference sequence). One entry per CDR3 protein, called by TCRdb with MiXCR from the 5' RACE reads. The sample has just over 500,000 distinct CDR3 sequences; less than 25% are singletons. These data also formed part of another study, on T cells expressing NK-cell markers.

What was sequenced was CD4+ T cells sorted from blood. This sequence was found in a woman between 18 and 29 years old in good health. The chain links TRBV20-1 to TRBJ2-5; D is possibly TRBD1 or TRBD2 (5 bases each). The chain's CDR3 is CSALGRGQETQYF. The CDR3 DNA follows: TGCAGTGCTCTGGGACGGGGCCAAGAGACCCAGTACTTC.